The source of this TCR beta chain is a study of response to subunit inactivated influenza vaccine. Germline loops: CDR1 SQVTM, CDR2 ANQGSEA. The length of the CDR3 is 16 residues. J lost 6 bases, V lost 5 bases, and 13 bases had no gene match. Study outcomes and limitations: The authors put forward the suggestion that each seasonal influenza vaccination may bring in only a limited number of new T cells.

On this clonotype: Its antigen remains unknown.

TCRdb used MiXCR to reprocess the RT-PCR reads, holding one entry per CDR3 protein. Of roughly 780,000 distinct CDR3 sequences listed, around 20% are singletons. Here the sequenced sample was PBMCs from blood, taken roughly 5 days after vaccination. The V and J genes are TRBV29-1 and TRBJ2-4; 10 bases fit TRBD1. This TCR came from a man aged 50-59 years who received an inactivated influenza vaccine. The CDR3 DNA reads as TGCAGCGTTCAAGGGGGTTCCGGGACAGGGGTAAACATTCAGTACTTC. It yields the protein CSVQGGSGTGVNIQYF.